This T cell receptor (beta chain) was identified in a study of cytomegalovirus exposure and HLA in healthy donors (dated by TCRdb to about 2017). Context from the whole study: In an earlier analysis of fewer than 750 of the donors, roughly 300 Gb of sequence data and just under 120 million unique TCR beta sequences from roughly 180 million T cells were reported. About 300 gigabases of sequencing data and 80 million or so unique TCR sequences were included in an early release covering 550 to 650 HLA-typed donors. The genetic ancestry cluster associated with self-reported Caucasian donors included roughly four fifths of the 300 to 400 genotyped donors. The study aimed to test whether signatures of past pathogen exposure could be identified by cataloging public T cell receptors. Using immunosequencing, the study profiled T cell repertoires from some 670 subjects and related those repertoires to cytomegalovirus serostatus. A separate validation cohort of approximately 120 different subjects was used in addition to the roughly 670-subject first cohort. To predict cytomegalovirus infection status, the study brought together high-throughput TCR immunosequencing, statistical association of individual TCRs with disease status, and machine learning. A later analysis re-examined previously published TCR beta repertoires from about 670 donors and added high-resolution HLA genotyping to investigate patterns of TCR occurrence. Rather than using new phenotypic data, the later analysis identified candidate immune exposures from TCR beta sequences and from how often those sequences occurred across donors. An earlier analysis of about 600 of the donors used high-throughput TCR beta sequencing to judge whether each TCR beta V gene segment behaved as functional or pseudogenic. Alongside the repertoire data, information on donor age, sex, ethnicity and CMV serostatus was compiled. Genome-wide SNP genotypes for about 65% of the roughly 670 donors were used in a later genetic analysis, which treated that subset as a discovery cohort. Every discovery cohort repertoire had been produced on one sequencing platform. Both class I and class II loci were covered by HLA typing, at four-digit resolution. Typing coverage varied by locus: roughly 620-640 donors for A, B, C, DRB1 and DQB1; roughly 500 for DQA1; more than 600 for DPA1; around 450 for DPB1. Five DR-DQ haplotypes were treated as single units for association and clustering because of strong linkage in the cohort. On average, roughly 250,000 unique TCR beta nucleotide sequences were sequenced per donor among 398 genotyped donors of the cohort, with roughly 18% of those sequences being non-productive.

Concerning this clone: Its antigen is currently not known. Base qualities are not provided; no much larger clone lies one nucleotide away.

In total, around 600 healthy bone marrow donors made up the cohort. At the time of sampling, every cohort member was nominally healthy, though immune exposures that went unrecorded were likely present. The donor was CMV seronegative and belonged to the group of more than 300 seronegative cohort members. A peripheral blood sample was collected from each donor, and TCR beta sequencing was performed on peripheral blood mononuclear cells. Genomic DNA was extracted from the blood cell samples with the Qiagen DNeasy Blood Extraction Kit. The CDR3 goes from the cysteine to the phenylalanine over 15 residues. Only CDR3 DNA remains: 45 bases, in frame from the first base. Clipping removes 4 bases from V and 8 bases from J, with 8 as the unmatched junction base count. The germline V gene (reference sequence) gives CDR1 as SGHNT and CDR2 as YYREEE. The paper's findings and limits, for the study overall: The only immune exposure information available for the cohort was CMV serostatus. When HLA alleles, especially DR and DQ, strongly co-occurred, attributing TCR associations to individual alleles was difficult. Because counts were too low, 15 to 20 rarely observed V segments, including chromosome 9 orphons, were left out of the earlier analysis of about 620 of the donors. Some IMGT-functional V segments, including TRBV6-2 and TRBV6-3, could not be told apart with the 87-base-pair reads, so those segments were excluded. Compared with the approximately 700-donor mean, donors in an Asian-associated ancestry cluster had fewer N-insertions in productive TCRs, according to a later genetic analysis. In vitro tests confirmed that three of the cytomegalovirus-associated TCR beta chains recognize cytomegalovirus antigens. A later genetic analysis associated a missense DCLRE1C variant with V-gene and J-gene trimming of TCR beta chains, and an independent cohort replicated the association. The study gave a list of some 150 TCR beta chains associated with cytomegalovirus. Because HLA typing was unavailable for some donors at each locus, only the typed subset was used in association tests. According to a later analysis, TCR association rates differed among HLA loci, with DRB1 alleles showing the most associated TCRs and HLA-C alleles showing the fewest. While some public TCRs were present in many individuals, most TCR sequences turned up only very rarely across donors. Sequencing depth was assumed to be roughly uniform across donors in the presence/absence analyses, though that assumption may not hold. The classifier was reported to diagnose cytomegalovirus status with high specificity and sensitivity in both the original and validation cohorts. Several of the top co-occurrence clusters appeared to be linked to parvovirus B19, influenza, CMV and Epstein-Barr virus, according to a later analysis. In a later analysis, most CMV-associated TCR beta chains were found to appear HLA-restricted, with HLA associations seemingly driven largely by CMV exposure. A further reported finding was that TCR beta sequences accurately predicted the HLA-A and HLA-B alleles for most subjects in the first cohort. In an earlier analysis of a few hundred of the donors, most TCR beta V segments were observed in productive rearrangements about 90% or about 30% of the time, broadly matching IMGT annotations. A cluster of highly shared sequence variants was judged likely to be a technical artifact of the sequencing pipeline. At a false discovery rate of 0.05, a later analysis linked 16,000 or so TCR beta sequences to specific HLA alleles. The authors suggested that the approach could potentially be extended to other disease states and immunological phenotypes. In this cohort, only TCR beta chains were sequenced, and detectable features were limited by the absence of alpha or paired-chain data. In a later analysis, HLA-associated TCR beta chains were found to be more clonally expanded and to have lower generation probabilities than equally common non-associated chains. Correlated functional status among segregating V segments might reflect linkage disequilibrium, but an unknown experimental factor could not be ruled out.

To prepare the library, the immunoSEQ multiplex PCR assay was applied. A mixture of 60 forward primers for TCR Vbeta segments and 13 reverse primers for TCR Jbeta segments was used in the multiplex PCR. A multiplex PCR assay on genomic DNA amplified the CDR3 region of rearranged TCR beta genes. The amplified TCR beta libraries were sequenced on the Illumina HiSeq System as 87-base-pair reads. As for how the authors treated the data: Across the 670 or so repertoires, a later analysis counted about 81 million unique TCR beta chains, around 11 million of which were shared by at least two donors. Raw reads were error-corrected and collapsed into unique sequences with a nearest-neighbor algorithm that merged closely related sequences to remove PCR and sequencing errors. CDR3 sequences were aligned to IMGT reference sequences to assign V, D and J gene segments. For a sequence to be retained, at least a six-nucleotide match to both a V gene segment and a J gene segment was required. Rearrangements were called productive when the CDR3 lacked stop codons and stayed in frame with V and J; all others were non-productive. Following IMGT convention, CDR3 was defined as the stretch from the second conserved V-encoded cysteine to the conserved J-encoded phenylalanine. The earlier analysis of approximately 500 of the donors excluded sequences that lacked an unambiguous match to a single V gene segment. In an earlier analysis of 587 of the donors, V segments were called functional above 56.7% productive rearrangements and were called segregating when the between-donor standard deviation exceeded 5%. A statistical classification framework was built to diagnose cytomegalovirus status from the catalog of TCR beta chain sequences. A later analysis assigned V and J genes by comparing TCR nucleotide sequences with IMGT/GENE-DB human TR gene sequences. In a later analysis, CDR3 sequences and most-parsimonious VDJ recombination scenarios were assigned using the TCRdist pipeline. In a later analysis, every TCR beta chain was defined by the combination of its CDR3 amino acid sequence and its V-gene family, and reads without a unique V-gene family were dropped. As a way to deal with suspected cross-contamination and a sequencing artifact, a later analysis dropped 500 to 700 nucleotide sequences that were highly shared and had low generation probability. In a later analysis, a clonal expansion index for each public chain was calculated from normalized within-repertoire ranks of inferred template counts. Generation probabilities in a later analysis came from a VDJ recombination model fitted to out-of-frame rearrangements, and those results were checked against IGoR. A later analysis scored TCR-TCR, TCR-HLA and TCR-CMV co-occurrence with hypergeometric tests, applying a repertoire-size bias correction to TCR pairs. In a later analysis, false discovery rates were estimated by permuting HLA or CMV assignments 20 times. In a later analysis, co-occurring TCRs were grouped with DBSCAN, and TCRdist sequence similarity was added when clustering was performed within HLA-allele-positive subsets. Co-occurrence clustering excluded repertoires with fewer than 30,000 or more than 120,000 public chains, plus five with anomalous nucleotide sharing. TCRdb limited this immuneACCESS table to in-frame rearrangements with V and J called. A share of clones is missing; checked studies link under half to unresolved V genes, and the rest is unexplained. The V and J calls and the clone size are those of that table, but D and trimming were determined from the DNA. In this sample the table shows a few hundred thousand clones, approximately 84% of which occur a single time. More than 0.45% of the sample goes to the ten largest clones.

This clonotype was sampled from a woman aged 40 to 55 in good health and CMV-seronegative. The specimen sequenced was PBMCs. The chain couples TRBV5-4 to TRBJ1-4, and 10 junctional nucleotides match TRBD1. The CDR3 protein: CASSIRTGGQEKLFF. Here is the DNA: TGTGCCAGCAGCATACGGACAGGGGGACAGGAAAAACTGTTTTTT.